The 26 T cell receptor beta chains in this list originate from one sample, sequenced in a study of metastatic and nonmetastatic thyroid tumors. TCRdb reanalyzed the PCR reads via MiXCR. The repertoire holds approximately 70,000 clones, with under 5% as singletons. Patients underwent thyroid surgery, and none had received any treatment before it. What was sequenced was blood. The receptors were sampled from a female donor with papillary thyroid cancer or a benign thyroid nodule (not recorded which). Some clones in this sample may be carry-over from other donors' samples.

There are a few counts of this clone. The chain combines TRBV6-2 or TRBV6-3 with TRBJ1-1; D is perhaps TRBD1 (5 bases). Germline lookup yields CDR1 MNHEY and CDR2 SVGEGT. V lost 7 bases and J lost 3, with 12 bases in between. The length of the CDR3 is 13 residues. For the CDR3, the DNA is TGTGCCAGCAACACACGGGACGACACTGAAGCTTTCTTT. Encoded protein: CASNTRDDTEAFF.

This clone appeared many times. Additional DNA sequences in this sample encode the identical CDR3. This chain uses TRBV20-1 with TRBJ2-3, with TRBD2 as a possible D gene (6 bases). V gave up 2 bases and J gave up 1 base, with 10 bases separating them. CDR3 size: 14 residues. CDR1 DFQATT and CDR2 SNEGSKA come from the germline V gene (reference sequence). The CDR3 spells CSARLAGRTDTQYF. The CDR3 DNA reads TGCAGTGCTAGACTTGCGGGGCGCACAGATACGCAGTATTTT.

This clone was seen repeatedly, ten times or more. The chain couples TRBV6-5 to TRBJ2-7; a possible D gene is TRBD1 (5 bases). CDR1 and CDR2 from the germline V gene are MNHEY and SVGAGI. Trimming shortened V by 0 bases and J by 4 bases, and 13 bases separated the two germline ends. The CDR3 sequence is 15 residues long. CDR3 coding DNA: TGTGCCAGCAGTTACTCTGGACAATATGGGTACGAGCAGTACTTC. As protein: CASSYSGQYGYEQYF.

V is TRBV3-1 and J is TRBJ2-3; 7 bases are a match to TRBD1. V dropped 2 bases and J dropped 7; count of bases not matched to a gene: 9. This CDR3 is built from 15 residues. The germline V gene encodes CDR1 LGHDT and CDR2 YNNKEL (reference sequence). The CDR3 DNA reads as TGTGCCAGCAGCCAACGGGGACAGATTTACAATACGCAGTATTTT. Translated, it gives CASSQRGQIYNTQYF.

About this clone itself: This may arise from a read error, as a much more abundant clone is one base away. The CDR3 nucleotides read TGCCGTGCTAGGGTAGGCAATCAGCCCCAGCATTTT. It specifies CRARVGNQPQHF. V is TRBV20-1 and J is TRBJ1-5, with D hard to call. Germline V gives CDR1 DFQATT, CDR2 SNEGSKA (reference sequence). The CDR3 spans 12 residues.

This clone was detected a few times. The CDR3 DNA reads as TGTGCCAGCATAATGGGGACAGGGGGCTACAATGAGCAGTTCTTC. Its translation: CASIMGTGGYNEQFF. The V gene is TRBV6-2 or TRBV6-3, the J gene TRBJ2-1; 11 nucleotides align to TRBD1. The V and J ends lost 7 bases and 3 bases, in that order; junction bases with no gene match: 5. The CDR3 totals 15 residues. CDR1 is MNHEY, CDR2 SVGEGT, per germline.

This clone was counted ten times or more. The V gene is TRBV20-1, the J gene TRBJ2-1; 10 positions agree with TRBD2. Germline CDR1 and CDR2: DFQATT and SNEGSKA (reference sequence). The V and J ends lost 5 bases and 4 bases, in that order; junction bases with no gene match: 5. CDR3 length: 14 residues. The CDR3 loop is CSAEGLANYNEQFF. The CDR3 DNA reads TGCAGTGCTGAGGGACTAGCGAATTACAATGAGCAGTTCTTC.

At least ten counts were recorded for this clone. This chain joins TRBV11-3 and TRBJ2-1; the D gene could be TRBD1 or TRBD2 (5 bases each). CDR1 and CDR2 (germline): SGHNT, YENEEA. This CDR3 has 13 amino acids. Trimming stripped 2 bases from V and 7 bases from J, with 9 bases between. The CDR3 DNA sequence: TGTGCCAGCAGCTTATTATGGGGGAATGAGCAGTTCTTC. It yields the protein CASSLLWGNEQFF. Filled out from reference TRBV11-3 and TRBJ2-1, the complete variable domain reads EAGVVQSPRYKIIEKKQPVAFWCNPISGHNTLYWYLQNLGQGPELLIRYENEEAVDDSQLPKDRFSAERLKGVDSTLKIQPAELGDSAVYLCASSLLWGNEQFFGPGTRLTVL.

The J gene is TRBJ1-2, the V gene TRBV27, with TRBD1 matching 7 bases. Germline CDR1 is MNHEY and CDR2 is SMNVEV (reference sequence). The ends lost 3 bases at V and 5 bases at J; junction bases unmatched: 6. The CDR3 has 14 amino acids. The CDR3 DNA sequence: TGTGCCAGCAGTTTCCGTCAGGGGGTTTATGGCTACACCTTC. Encoded protein: CASSFRQGVYGYTF.

This clone was seen at least ten times. This could be a read error, since a much larger clone is one nucleotide away. The chain joins TRBV9 to TRBJ2-1; 7 positions agree with TRBD2. The J segment lost 7 bases and the V segment lost 4 bases, leaving 11 bases of the junction unmatched. The CDR3 spans 15 residues. The germline gives CDR1 SGDLS, CDR2 YYNGEE. CDR3 sequence: CASSLVAGVRNEQFF. The CDR3 DNA is TGTGCCAGCAGCCTAGTGGCGGGAGTAAGGAATGAGCAGTTCTTC.

Notes on this clone: One junction end disagrees with the germline gene, perhaps due to a read error. The DNA of the CDR3 is TGTGCCAGCAGTTTGGACAGGGCTGTGGCCAACTTCCTGACTTTC. It translates to CASSLDRAVANFLTF. The chain couples TRBV28 to TRBJ2-6, with TRBD1 identical over 8 bases. The CDR3 is made up of 15 amino acids. Germline CDR1 reads MDHEN; CDR2 reads SYDVKM.

This clone was observed at least ten times. The CDR3 loop reads CASSIFSRQGRDTEAFF. For the CDR3, the DNA is TGTGCCAGTAGTATCTTTTCCCGACAGGGAAGGGACACTGAAGCTTTCTTT. V and J are TRBV19 and TRBJ1-1, with 7 nucleotides matching TRBD1. In germline, CDR1 is LNHDA, CDR2 SQIVND (reference sequence). V lost 3 bases and J lost 3; bases outside the gene matches: 13. CDR3 length: 17 amino acids.

This clone was observed many times. This chain connects TRBV6-1 to TRBJ2-3; perhaps D is TRBD1 or TRBD2 (7 bases each). Germline CDR1 and CDR2: MNHNS and SASEGT. V lost 7 bases, J lost 1 base, and 21 bases lay in between. This CDR3 has 17 residues. The CDR3 region is CASTEFPSGGGTDTQYF. The CDR3 DNA reads as TGTGCCAGCACCGAGTTTCCTTCAGGGGGGGGCACAGATACGCAGTATTTT.

V and J are TRBV20-1 and TRBJ2-1; possibly TRBD2 for D (6 bases). The CDR3 has 14 amino acids. CDR1 is DFQATT, CDR2 SNEGSKA, per germline (reference sequence). Trimming removed 6 bases at V and 4 bases at J, with 16 bases between. In DNA, the CDR3 is TGCAGTGCACCGGCACTAGCACATTACAATGAGCAGTTCTTC. This codes for CSAPALAHYNEQFF.

This clone was seen ten or more times. This chain's CDR3 is CASSFGYSGEQYF. CDR3 coding DNA: TGTGCCAGCAGTTTTGGGTACTCCGGGGAGCAGTACTTC. The rearrangement links TRBV27 to TRBJ2-7, with D unresolved. CDR1 and CDR2 from the germline V gene are MNHEY and SMNVEV (reference sequence). This CDR3 contains 13 residues. The V end was cut by 3 bases, the J end by 7 bases, with 13 bases between.

Comments on this clone: Being one base from a much bigger clone, this may be a read error. The same CDR3 arises from other DNA sequences in this sample as well. The chain couples TRBV20-1 to TRBJ1-5, with D tentatively TRBD1 (6 bases). CDR3 length: 12 residues. From germline, CDR1 is DFQATT and CDR2 SNEGSKA (reference sequence). The CDR3 DNA reads TGTAGCTGGGGGCTGCGCAATCAGCCCCAGCATTTT. It is translated as CSWGLRNQPQHF.

This clone occurred a few times. A much larger clonotype is one base distant, so this may be a read error. Other DNA sequences in this specimen translate into the identical CDR3. V gene TRBV9 combines with J gene TRBJ2-5; D is ambiguous. Per germline, CDR1 SGDLS and CDR2 YYNGEE. The CDR3 spans 16 residues. The ends were cut back, 4 bases at V and 2 bases at J, with 18 bases in the middle. CDR3 nucleotides: TGTGCCAGCAGCCCCCGAACCGGTATGGGACAAGAGACCCAGTACTTC. Encoded protein: CASSPRTGMGQETQYF. The full variable domain, rest sourced from reference TRBV9 and TRBJ2-5, is DSGVTQTPKHLITATGQRVTLRCSPRSGDLSVYWYQQSLDQGLQFLIQYYNGEERAKGNILERFSAQQFPDLHSELNLSSLELGDSALYFCASSPRTGMGQETQYFGPGTRLLVL.

This clone was recorded at least ten times. The V call is TRBV20-1, the J call TRBJ1-5; TRBD1 might be the D (6 bases). The V gene lost 5 bases and the J gene lost 4 bases, with 18 bases spanning the gap. The CDR3 has 15 amino acids. CDR1 is DFQATT, CDR2 SNEGSKA, per germline (reference sequence). The CDR3 nucleotides read TGCAGTGCTCGCCCGGGGGGGGGCCCGAATCAGCCCCAGCATTTT. Amino acids: CSARPGGGPNQPQHF.

This clone was seen at least ten times. The chain carries TRBV7-9 and TRBJ2-5; 7 nucleotides match TRBD1. V was clipped by 3 bases and J by 3 bases; unmatched bases: 7. Germline CDR1 is SEHNR and CDR2 is FQNEAQ (reference sequence). This CDR3 contains 15 residues. This CDR3 reads CASSLGTAKEETQYF. The DNA for the CDR3 is TGTGCCAGCAGCTTGGGGACAGCCAAAGAAGAGACCCAGTACTTC.

The chain couples TRBV6-1 to TRBJ2-5, with 12 bases that match TRBD2. Germline CDR1 is MNHNS and CDR2 is SASEGT. The CDR3 is 15 amino acids. The J segment lost 5 bases and the V segment lost 6 bases, leaving 7 bases of the junction unmatched. The CDR3 here is CASSLTSGSYETQYF. CDR3 nucleotides: TGTGCCAGCAGCCTGACTAGCGGGAGCTATGAGACCCAGTACTTC.

This clone was seen repeatedly, ten times or more. V and J are TRBV19 and TRBJ1-2, with 8 bases lining up with TRBD1. CDR1 LNHDA and CDR2 SQIVND come from the germline V gene (reference sequence). The CDR3 is 14 residues long. The V gene end was trimmed by 7 bases and the J gene end by 1 base; junction bases not matched to a gene: 5. This CDR3 reads CASTPGQVNYGYTF. The CDR3 bases are TGTGCCAGTACCCCGGGACAGGTTAACTATGGCTACACCTTC.

This clone was observed a handful of times. At one end the junction does not follow the germline gene, possibly because of a read error. This chain links TRBV2 with TRBJ1-5, with D hard to call. Looked up from germline, CDR1 is SNHLY and CDR2 is FYNNEI. This CDR3 has 14 amino acids. The CDR3 region is CASSSSRGNQPQHF. Here the CDR3 DNA reads TGTGCCAGCAGTTCAAGCCGGGGAAATCAGCCCCAGCATTTC.

This clone was found many times. V gene TRBV7-9 combines with J gene TRBJ2-7, with a weak D call TRBD2 (5 bases). Trimming took off 5 bases at V and 0 bases at J, with 14 bases between the two ends. This CDR3 comprises 15 residues. Per the germline V gene, CDR1 is SEHNR and CDR2 is FQNEAQ (reference sequence). The CDR3 nucleotides read TGTGCCAGCAGCCCCGGCGGTGGAGGCTCCTACGAGCAGTACTTC. It encodes CASSPGGGGSYEQYF.

About this clone itself: Other DNA sequences in this specimen translate into the identical CDR3. V and J are TRBV6-2 or TRBV6-3 and TRBJ1-1; D is possibly TRBD1 (6 bases). Trimming took off 0 bases at V and 6 bases at J, with 14 bases between the two ends. The germline V gene has CDR1 MNHEY and CDR2 SVGEGT. The CDR3 is 15 residues long. The CDR3 here is CASSYSNRGGAEAFF. The CDR3 nucleotides are TGTGCCAGCAGTTACTCGAACCGAGGGGGGGCTGAAGCTTTCTTT.

V usage is TRBV12-3 or TRBV12-4 and J usage is TRBJ1-5; 7 bases align to TRBD1. The CDR3 spans 17 residues. Trimming removed 1 base from V and 1 base from J; junction bases left unmatched: 7. The CDR3: CASSLGTGLLSNQPQHF. The DNA of the CDR3 is TGTGCCAGCAGTTTAGGGACAGGTCTACTAAGCAATCAGCCCCAGCATTTT.

The sample holds a few counts of this clone. Compared with germline, one end of the junction differs, possibly owing to a read error. V and J are TRBV7-9 and TRBJ2-3; maybe TRBD2 (6 bases). The CDR3 covers 15 residues. The V gene's germline CDR1 is SEHNR and CDR2 FQNEAQ (reference sequence). CDR3 coding DNA: TGTGCCAGCAGCTTAACGGGACTCTACACAGATACGCGGTATTTT. Its translation is CASSLTGLYTDTRYF. Filled out from reference TRBV7-9 and TRBJ2-3, the complete variable domain reads DTGVSQNPRHKITKRGQNVTFRCDPISEHNRLYWYRQTLGQGPEFLTYFQNEAQLEKSRLLSDRFSAERPKGSFSTLEIQRTEQGDSAMYLCASSLTGLYTDTRYFGPGTRLTVL.